This TCR beta chain was recovered during a study of shared clonotypes between healthy human individuals. The CDR3 runs 14 residues. Trimming took 4 bases from V and 6 from J, leaving 13 bases between them. CDR1 is SGHNT, CDR2 YYREEE, per germline (reference sequence). The table came from immunoSEQ multiplex PCR; TCRdb's copy has only in-frame clones and leaves some out. Among a few hundred thousand clones listed, 65% were seen once. Sequenced input: memory CD4+ T cells sorted from blood. Subset of the sample: CD45RA-negative fraction. The chain links TRBV5-4 to TRBJ2-2; D uncertain. The receptor comes from a man under 40 in good health. CDR3 sequence: CASSGTTLAGELFF. The DNA for the CDR3 is TGTGCCAGCAGCGGTACTACCCTCGCCGGGGAGCTGTTTTTT.